One and the same sample provided the 10 T cell receptor beta chains below, sequenced in a study of blood T cell repertoires in COVID-19. Profiling relied on immunoSEQ multiplex PCR, and the TCRdb table lists in-frame clones only, not all of them. This table holds approximately 80,000 clones, 70% to 80% found once. The sequenced sample was peripheral blood. These receptors were taken from a man aged 50 to 60 with active or convalescent COVID-19.

The chain carries TRBV5-5 and TRBJ2-5; the D is unclear. CDR3 length: 12 amino acids. V was clipped by 4 bases and J by 4 bases, with 8 bases between them. CDR1 is SGHKS, CDR2 YYEKEE, per germline (reference sequence). The CDR3 region has the DNA TGTGCCAGCAGCGACCCAGGAGAGACCCAGTACTTC. Residues: CASSDPGETQYF. Using reference TRBV5-5 and TRBJ2-5 for the parts outside the CDR3, the full variable domain is DAGVTQSPTHLIKTRGQQVTLRCSPISGHKSVSWYQQVLGQGPQFIFQYYEKEERGRGNFPDRFSARQFPNYSSELNVNALLLGDSALYLCASSDPGETQYFGPGTRLLVL.

In this sample, this clone turned up many times. The rearrangement links TRBV5-4 to TRBJ1-2; tentatively, D is TRBD1 (5 bases). Germline V gene data show CDR1 as SGHNT and CDR2 as YYREEE (reference sequence). V lost 6 bases and J lost 4, with 22 bases in between. This CDR3 contains 16 residues. The CDR3 region has the DNA TGTGCCAGCACCAATCTACCGGGCAGGGCCTTCTATGGCTACACCTTC. Translated, it gives CASTNLPGRAFYGYTF.

The genes are TRBV18 and TRBJ2-3, with 9 positions matching TRBD2. This CDR3 spans 16 amino acids. CDR1 is KGHSH and CDR2 is LQKENI in the germline V gene. Trimming at V came to 6 bases and at J to 5 bases, leaving 12 bases not matched to a gene. The CDR3 sequence: CASSMDSGGSIDTQYF. As DNA, the CDR3 is TGTGCCAGCTCCATGGATAGCGGGGGCTCTATAGATACGCAGTATTTT. Together with reference TRBV18 and TRBJ2-3, the CDR3 gives the full variable domain: NAGVMQNPRHLVRRRGQEARLRCSPMKGHSHVYWYRQLPEEGLKFMVYLQKENIIDESGMPKERFSAEFPKEGPSILRIQQVVRGDSAAYFCASSMDSGGSIDTQYFGPGTRLTVL.

The CDR3 loop is CASSYNRDGEKLFF. The CDR3 DNA is TGCGCCAGCAGCTACAACAGGGACGGGGAAAAACTGTTTTTT. The chain uses TRBV5-1 and TRBJ1-4; maybe TRBD1 (6 bases). The CDR3 loop spans 14 amino acids. The ends were cut back, 3 bases at V and 8 bases at J, with 14 bases in the middle. The germline V gene encodes CDR1 SGHRS and CDR2 YFSETQ.

This rearrangement joins TRBV5-1 to TRBJ1-2, with D perhaps TRBD1 (5 bases). V was cut by 0 bases and J by 4 bases, with 10 bases left in between. This CDR3 is 14 amino acids long. Germline CDR1 SGHRS, CDR2 YFSETQ. CDR3 in amino acids: CASSLAPGFYGYTF. DNA for the CDR3: TGCGCCAGCAGCTTGGCCCCAGGGTTCTATGGCTACACCTTC.

This rearrangement joins TRBV11-2 to TRBJ1-1; 7 bases fit TRBD1. This CDR3 is built from 15 residues. Germline CDR1 and CDR2: SGHAT and FQNNGV. The V and J ends lost 4 bases and 5 bases, in that order; junction bases with no gene match: 10. The CDR3 here is CASSWRQGLHTEAFF. The CDR3 coding sequence is TGTGCCAGCAGCTGGAGACAGGGCCTGCATACTGAAGCTTTCTTT.

Only a few counts were recorded for this clone. V and J are TRBV5-8 and TRBJ1-1, with 7 bases aligning to TRBD1. CDR1 is SGHTS, CDR2 YDEGEE, per germline. Trimming cost V 4 bases and J 0 bases; bases outside gene matches: 6. This CDR3 contains 15 residues. The DNA for the CDR3 is TGTGCCAGCAGCCGACGACAGGGCCTGAACACTGAAGCTTTCTTT. Amino acid sequence: CASSRRQGLNTEAFF.

The chain employs TRBV5-1 and TRBJ2-2; 13 nucleotides align to TRBD2. Germline values: CDR1 SGHRS, CDR2 YFSETQ. V was pared by 3 bases and J by 4 bases, with 6 bases of the junction left unmatched. The CDR3 runs to 17 residues. CDR3 sequence reads: CASSSRTSGGPTGELFF. The DNA of the CDR3 is TGCGCCAGCAGCTCCCGGACTAGCGGGGGACCCACCGGGGAGCTGTTTTTT.

The chain uses TRBV2 and TRBJ2-7; TRBD1 matches 8 bases. This CDR3 is 15 amino acids long. The V segment lost 7 bases and the J segment 2 bases; nucleotides outside the gene matches: 10. Per germline, CDR1 SNHLY and CDR2 FYNNEI. The CDR3 DNA sequence: TGTGCCAGCAATCGGGGGCAGGACAGGGCCTACGAGCAGTACTTC. It encodes CASNRGQDRAYEQYF.

This chain joins TRBV5-1 and TRBJ1-1; maybe TRBD1 (5 bases). Germline CDR1 is SGHRS and CDR2 is YFSETQ. The ends were cut back, 4 bases at V and 3 bases at J, with 16 bases in the middle. This CDR3 is built from 15 residues. The CDR3 reads CASSATAGRDTEAFF. CDR3 DNA sequence: TGCGCCAGCAGCGCCACAGCGGGGCGGGACACTGAAGCTTTCTTT. Using reference TRBV5-1 and TRBJ1-1 for the parts outside the CDR3, the full variable domain is KAGVTQTPRYLIKTRGQQVTLSCSPISGHRSVSWYQQTPGQGLQFLFEYFSETQRNKGNFPGRFSGRQFSNSRSEMNVSTLELGDSALYLCASSATAGRDTEAFFGQGTRLTVV.